Listed below are T cell receptor beta chains from one sample, sequenced in a study of blood T cell repertoires in COVID-19. Sequencing used immunoSEQ multiplex PCR; TCRdb keeps in-frame clones, though not all of them. Of fewer than 350,000 clones detected, around nine tenths appear once; the ten largest clones hold about 10%. The material sequenced was peripheral blood. These receptors all come from a man aged 35 to 55 with active or convalescent COVID-19. Each CDR3 is given with its conserved first and last residue. A D gene is named only where the DNA matches it firmly. Size tells how often a clone was seen (once, few, many) or the class of an expanded clone, and some rows leave it out.

V: TRBV7-3; size: NA; D: TRBD2; J: TRBJ2-3; DNA: TGTGCCAGCAGCTTAAGGGCCACTAGCGGGGGGAGCACAGATACGCAGTATTTT; CDR3: CASSLRATSGGSTDTQYF
V: TRBV30; size: NA; D: NA; J: TRBJ2-1; DNA: TGTGCCTGGAGTAGACAGATATTCAATGAGCAGTTCTTC; CDR3: CAWSRQIFNEQFF
V: TRBV5-5; size: NA; D: TRBD2; J: TRBJ2-5; DNA: TGTGCCAGCAGCTTGGCTCTAGCGGGTGCTCTGAGCGAGACCCAGTACTTC; CDR3: CASSLALAGALSETQYF
V: TRBV7-9; size: NA; D: TRBD1; J: TRBJ2-3; DNA: TGTGCCAGCAGCTCGGACAGGGTTACAGATACGCAGTATTTT; CDR3: CASSSDRVTDTQYF
V: TRBV4-1; size: once; D: TRBD1; J: TRBJ1-5; DNA: TGCGCCAGCAGCCCCTACCGTTCGGGACAGGGCCCCGTTGACAATCAGCCCCAGCATTTT; CDR3: CASSPYRSGQGPVDNQPQHF
V: TRBV6-5; size: NA; D: NA; J: TRBJ1-2; DNA: TGTGCCAGCAGCACAGAGATGCAGGGTCTTGCTGGCTACACCTTC; CDR3: CASSTEMQGLAGYTF
V: TRBV24-1; size: NA; D: TRBD1; J: TRBJ1-2; DNA: TGTGCCACCAGTGACCCGGGACAGTATGGCTACACCTTC; CDR3: CATSDPGQYGYTF
V: TRBV28; size: NA; D: TRBD2; J: TRBJ2-7; DNA: TGTGCCAGCATAACCACTAGCGGGACATACGAGCAGTACTTC; CDR3: CASITTSGTYEQYF
V: TRBV14; size: NA; D: NA; J: TRBJ2-2; DNA: TGTGCCAGCAGCCAAGTACACGGGTTCGGGGAGCTGTTTTTT; CDR3: CASSQVHGFGELFF
V: TRBV7-2; size: NA; D: NA; J: TRBJ2-5; DNA: TGTGCCAGCAGAGGATTGACATACCAAGAGACCCAGTACTTC; CDR3: CASRGLTYQETQYF
V: TRBV4-1; size: once; D: NA; J: TRBJ2-7; DNA: TGCGCCAGCAGCCAAGGCCAGGAGGCCGCCTACGAGCAGTACTTC; CDR3: CASSQGQEAAYEQYF
V: TRBV24-1; size: NA; D: TRBD2; J: TRBJ2-3; DNA: TGTGCCACCAGCCAGGGGACTAGCGGGGGCGGGCAGTATTTT; CDR3: CATSQGTSGGGQYF
V: TRBV30; size: NA; D: NA; J: TRBJ1-4; DNA: TGTGCCTCTGCCAGACAAGTAACTAATGAAAAACTGTTTTTT; CDR3: CASARQVTNEKLFF
V: TRBV10-1; size: once; D: TRBD2; J: TRBJ2-7; DNA: TGCGCCAGCAGCCGGGAGACTAGCGGGTACGAGCAGTACTTC; CDR3: CASSRETSGYEQYF
V: TRBV30; size: NA; D: NA; J: TRBJ2-7; DNA: TGTGCCTGGAGTTCCCAGGTCCCCTACGAGCAGTACTTC; CDR3: CAWSSQVPYEQYF
V: TRBV15; size: NA; D: NA; J: TRBJ2-4; DNA: TGTGCCACCTCTGCGGGGACAGACGGAGCCAAAAACATTCAGTACTTC; CDR3: CATSAGTDGAKNIQYF
V: TRBV5-1; size: few; D: NA; J: TRBJ1-4; DNA: TGCGCCAGCAAAGAGCAGGGGAATGAAAAACTGTTTTTT; CDR3: CASKEQGNEKLFF
V: TRBV11-2; size: NA; D: TRBD1; J: TRBJ2-5; DNA: TGTGCCAGCAGCTTAGGGGCAAGGACAGGGCGGGGACAAGAGACCCAGTACTTC; CDR3: CASSLGARTGRGQETQYF
V: TRBV2; size: NA; D: NA; J: TRBJ1-5; DNA: TGTGCCAGCAGTGGCGAAAGGAGCGGGGGTAAAGGTACGGGTCAGCCCCAGCATTTT; CDR3: CASSGERSGGKGTGQPQHF
V: TRBV3-1/TRBV3-2; size: NA; D: NA; J: TRBJ1-2; DNA: TGTGCCAGCAGCCAAGGGGCAGGGCGTTCTAACTATGGCTACACCTTC; CDR3: CASSQGAGRSNYGYTF
V: TRBV6-5; size: NA; D: NA; J: TRBJ1-2; DNA: TGTGCCAGCAGATTTCTCGCGGGTTACTATGGCTACACCTTC; CDR3: CASRFLAGYYGYTF
V: TRBV11-3; size: NA; D: TRBD2; J: TRBJ2-1; DNA: TGTGCCAGCAGCTTAGATCCTAGCGGGTCCCCCGGTTCCTACAATGAGCAGTTCTTC; CDR3: CASSLDPSGSPGSYNEQFF
V: TRBV7-6; size: NA; D: NA; J: TRBJ2-7; DNA: TGTGCCAGCAGCTTAGGGCAGGGGACGACCTACGAGCAGTACTTC; CDR3: CASSLGQGTTYEQYF
V: TRBV29-1; size: NA; D: NA; J: TRBJ1-1; DNA: TGCAGCGTGCTTACTTCAGGGGTGACGAACACTGAAGCTTTCTTT; CDR3: CSVLTSGVTNTEAFF
V: TRBV10-3; size: NA; D: NA; J: TRBJ1-5; DNA: TGTGCCATCACTACAGAAGAGAATCAGCCCCAGCATTTT; CDR3: CAITTEENQPQHF
V: TRBV5-4; size: NA; D: NA; J: TRBJ1-2; DNA: TGTGCCAGCAGCCCCGGAGGTCGGCCATTAGGAGGCTACACCTTC; CDR3: CASSPGGRPLGGYTF
V: TRBV14; size: NA; D: NA; J: TRBJ2-3; DNA: TGTGCCAGCAGCCAAGATAGCGGAGACTTCACAGATACGCAGTATTTT; CDR3: CASSQDSGDFTDTQYF
V: TRBV11-3; size: NA; D: NA; J: TRBJ1-6; DNA: TGTGCCAGCAGCCCAAGACAGGACTCACCCCTCCACTTT; CDR3: CASSPRQDSPLHF
V: TRBV14; size: NA; D: NA; J: TRBJ1-5; DNA: TGTGCCAGCAGCCAAGTCAGGGGTGGGCCCCAGCATTTT; CDR3: CASSQVRGGPQHF
V: TRBV12-5; size: NA; D: TRBD2; J: TRBJ2-1; DNA: TGTGCTAGTGGCTCCCTAGCGGGAGGGTACAATGAGCAGTTCTTC; CDR3: CASGSLAGGYNEQFF
V: TRBV12-2; size: NA; D: NA; J: TRBJ2-2; DNA: TGTGCAAGTCGCTCGAGACTAGGCGGCGGGGAGCTGTTTTTT; CDR3: CASRSRLGGGELFF
V: TRBV18; size: NA; D: TRBD1; J: TRBJ2-5; DNA: TGTGCCAGCTCACAAAACAGGGGGCTTGAGACCCAGTACTTC; CDR3: CASSQNRGLETQYF
V: TRBV7-9; size: NA; D: TRBD2; J: TRBJ2-5; DNA: TGTGCCAGCAGCCGTAGCGGGGGGGTCCAAGAGACCCAGTACTTC; CDR3: CASSRSGGVQETQYF
V: TRBV6-4; size: NA; D: NA; J: TRBJ1-5; DNA: TGTGCCAGCAGTGACTTCCCCGGGCAGCCCCAGCATTTT; CDR3: CASSDFPGQPQHF
V: TRBV11-2; size: NA; D: NA; J: TRBJ1-1; DNA: TGTGCCAGCAGCTTAGATTGGGGGGATACTGAAGCTTTCTTT; CDR3: CASSLDWGDTEAFF
V: TRBV5-1; size: NA; D: TRBD2; J: TRBJ2-5; DNA: TGCGCCAGCAGCTTGGATGGCGGGGGGGTGGAAGAGACCCAGTACTTC; CDR3: CASSLDGGGVEETQYF
V: TRBV24-1; size: NA; D: NA; J: TRBJ2-5; DNA: TGTGCCACCAGTGATTTCGAGTCCCAAGAGACCCAGTACTTC; CDR3: CATSDFESQETQYF
V: TRBV7-9; size: NA; D: NA; J: TRBJ1-1; DNA: TGTGCCAGCAGCCCACAGGCGGGGGGTGAAGCTTTCTTT; CDR3: CASSPQAGGEAFF
V: TRBV5-4; size: few; D: TRBD2; J: TRBJ2-1; DNA: TGTGCCAGCAGCTTGGAAACTAGCGGGCTCGGTCGGTTCTTC; CDR3: CASSLETSGLGRFF
V: TRBV3-1/TRBV3-2; size: NA; D: TRBD2; J: TRBJ2-2; DNA: TGTGCCAGCAGTCCTAGCGGGAACACCGGGGAGCTGTTTTTT; CDR3: CASSPSGNTGELFF
V: TRBV3-1/TRBV3-2; size: NA; D: TRBD1; J: TRBJ2-7; DNA: TGTGCCAGCAGCCAGATGAGACAGGGGGGACGGGAGCAGTACTTC; CDR3: CASSQMRQGGREQYF
V: TRBV11-2; size: NA; D: TRBD1; J: TRBJ1-2; DNA: TGTGCCAGCAGCTTCGGGACAGGGGGAGGCTACACCTTC; CDR3: CASSFGTGGGYTF
V: TRBV7-9; size: NA; D: NA; J: TRBJ1-5; DNA: TGTGCCAGCAGCCCGGTCAATCAGCCCCAGCATTTT; CDR3: CASSPVNQPQHF
V: TRBV10-3; size: NA; D: NA; J: TRBJ1-1; DNA: TGTGCCATCCGCCGGGGAGACACTGAAGCTTTCTTT; CDR3: CAIRRGDTEAFF
V: TRBV15; size: NA; D: NA; J: TRBJ2-2; DNA: TGTGCCACCTCCCCGGGACACCACACCGGGGAGCTGTTTTTT; CDR3: CATSPGHHTGELFF
V: TRBV11-3; size: NA; D: NA; J: TRBJ2-7; DNA: TGTGCCAGCAGCCTTCGCGGGGCAAACTACGAGCAGTACTTC; CDR3: CASSLRGANYEQYF
V: TRBV5-4; size: NA; D: NA; J: TRBJ2-5; DNA: TGTGCCAGCAGCTTGGCCGGGAACCAAGAGACCCAGTACTTC; CDR3: CASSLAGNQETQYF
V: TRBV6-6; size: NA; D: TRBD1; J: TRBJ2-5; DNA: TGTGCCAGCAGCAGGGGACAGGATACTTTCGGGACCCAGTACTTC; CDR3: CASSRGQDTFGTQYF
V: TRBV13; size: NA; D: NA; J: TRBJ1-5; DNA: TGTGCCAGCAGCTTTCCCCTCCCCGCCAGGGTTGGGAATCAGCCCCAGCATTTT; CDR3: CASSFPLPARVGNQPQHF
V: TRBV5-5; size: NA; D: NA; J: TRBJ1-2; DNA: TGTGCCAGCAGCTTGAAGGGGGATTCTAACTATGGCTACACCTTC; CDR3: CASSLKGDSNYGYTF
V: TRBV30; size: NA; D: NA; J: TRBJ1-1; DNA: TGTGCCTGGAGCCTAGGGGTTTCGAACACTGAAGCTTTCTTT; CDR3: CAWSLGVSNTEAFF
V: TRBV24-1; size: NA; D: TRBD1; J: TRBJ2-3; DNA: TGTGCCACCAGTGGGGACAGGGGGCCGGTCACAGATACGCAGTATTTT; CDR3: CATSGDRGPVTDTQYF
V: TRBV19; size: few; D: TRBD1; J: TRBJ1-1; DNA: TGTGCCAGTAGTAGGACAGGGAACACTGAAGCTTTCTTT; CDR3: CASSRTGNTEAFF